This T cell receptor (beta chain) derives from a study of blood T cell repertoires in COVID-19. Clones were sequenced by immunoSEQ multiplex PCR, and TCRdb holds only the in-frame ones, with some missing. This sample has about 380,000 clones, with 88% found just once. Recruitment covered over 20 US areas and drew participants whose ages spanned roughly 18 to 90 years. Each participant's cohort was designated according to participant-reported clinical history. Each recovered donor of Cohort 3 presented with two negative PCRs, clearance, or symptom resolution. Germline-derived CDR1 and CDR2 are SNHLY and FYNNEI. The V gene lost 5 bases and the J gene lost 5 bases, with 13 bases spanning the gap. This CDR3 has 14 amino acids.

Sequences were obtained from PBMCs or T cells enriched from blood (not recorded which). J is TRBJ2-1 and V is TRBV2; TRBD2 might be the D (5 bases). This receptor was obtained from a woman aged 18-29 years who had recovered from COVID-19. CDR3 protein: CASSSLYGDNEQFF. DNA of the CDR3: TGTGCCAGCAGTTCCCTTTACGGGGACAATGAGCAGTTCTTC.